This passage covers 21 T cell receptor beta chains from one sample sequenced in a study of T-cell reconstitution after alpha-beta-depleted transplantation in children. A library of TCRbeta sequences, prepared with unique molecular identifiers, was generated. TCRdb analysed the PCR reads with MiXCR anew, one entry per CDR3 protein. This repertoire shows approximately 270,000 distinct CDR3 sequences, about 10% found once; its top ten account for around 9.1%. The specimen comprised PBMCs from the stem cell graft donor, sampled from the stem cell graft. The source is a human donor who donated a stem cell graft to a child with SCID.

The rearrangement links TRBV5-1 to TRBJ1-5; D is possibly TRBD1 (5 bases). In germline, CDR1 is SGHRS, CDR2 YFSETQ. The V end was cut by 2 bases, the J end by 3 bases, with 9 bases between. This CDR3 comprises 14 residues. In DNA form, the CDR3 reads TGCGCCAGCAGCTTTGGGGGGGACAATCAGCCCCAGCATTTT. Amino acids: CASSFGGDNQPQHF.

This chain links TRBV18 with TRBJ1-3, with D unclear. Trimming removed 2 bases at V and 7 bases at J, with 6 bases between. Germline CDR1 and CDR2: KGHSH and LQKENI. The CDR3 is 12 residues long. The chain's CDR3 is CASSPLGNTIYF. The DNA of the CDR3 is TGTGCCAGCTCACCATTAGGGAACACCATATATTTT.

This chain uses TRBV9 with TRBJ2-3; D gene ambiguous. CDR1 is SGDLS, CDR2 YYNGEE, per germline. Trimming stripped 1 base from V and 0 bases from J, with 9 bases between. The CDR3 is made up of 15 amino acids. CDR3 loop: CASSVTRLSTDTQYF. The CDR3 coding sequence is TGTGCCAGCAGCGTAACGCGGCTTAGCACAGATACGCAGTATTTT.

V usage is TRBV7-9 and J usage is TRBJ1-1; D gene ambiguous. The CDR3 has 15 residues. The V gene's germline CDR1 is SEHNR and CDR2 FQNEAQ (reference sequence). V was pared by 11 bases and J by 3 bases, with 22 bases between. CDR3 nucleotide sequence: TGTGCCTTGCGGCGGGGAGGCTCACGGGACACTGAAGCTTTCTTT. Protein product: CALRRGGSRDTEAFF.

This clonotype has just a few counts. The chain uses TRBV4-1 and TRBJ1-2, with no clear D. The CDR3 extends over 15 amino acids. Trimming removed 1 base from V and 3 bases from J, with 12 bases in between. Germline CDR1 is MGHRA and CDR2 is YSYEKL. CDR3 protein: CASSQATTRDYGYTF. CDR3 DNA sequence: TGCGCCAGCAGCCAAGCGACAACCCGCGACTATGGCTACACCTTC.

CDR3 coding DNA: TGTGCCAGCAGCTTACCCCTGGCGGCGGCCTCCTACGAGCAGTACTTC. Protein: CASSLPLAAASYEQYF. The gene calls are TRBV7-9 and TRBJ2-7, with no clear D. V gave up 2 bases and J gave up 0 bases, with 14 bases separating them. Germline V gene data show CDR1 as SEHNR and CDR2 as FQNEAQ (reference sequence). CDR3 length equals 16 residues.

This clonotype has only a few counts. V and J are TRBV10-3 and TRBJ1-5; D gene ambiguous. CDR1 and CDR2 (germline): ENHRY, SYGVKD. V lost 3 bases, J lost 1 base, and 16 bases lay in between. The CDR3 loop spans 17 amino acids. Here the CDR3 reads CAISDGVPGLSNQPQHF. The CDR3 DNA reads as TGTGCCATCAGTGATGGGGTTCCGGGATTAAGCAATCAGCCCCAGCATTTT.

The chain employs TRBV12-3 or TRBV12-4 and TRBJ2-5; TRBD1 is a possible D gene (7 bases). CDR3 size: 14 residues. Trimming took 5 bases from V and 4 from J, leaving 14 bases between them. The CDR3 protein is CASSISGGPETQYF. In nucleotides, the CDR3 is TGTGCCAGCAGTATATCAGGGGGGCCAGAGACCCAGTACTTC.

This rearrangement joins TRBV12-3 or TRBV12-4 to TRBJ2-1; 11 bases align to TRBD2. The CDR3 spans 16 residues. V dropped 6 bases and J dropped 4; count of bases not matched to a gene: 8. CDR3 nucleotide sequence: TGTGCCAGCAGGCGAACCGGGACTAGCGGATACAATGAGCAGTTCTTC. Translated, it gives CASRRTGTSGYNEQFF.

The chain recombines TRBV25-1 with TRBJ2-5, with D perhaps TRBD2 (6 bases). From germline, CDR1 is MGHDK and CDR2 SYGVNS. The CDR3 sequence is 13 residues long. Trimming cost V 7 bases and J 5 bases, with 14 bases left between them. CDR3 sequence: CASTAGNSETQYF. The DNA of the CDR3 is TGTGCCAGCACGGCGGGGAATTCGGAGACCCAGTACTTC.

This chain uses TRBV20-1 with TRBJ2-3; the match to TRBD2 covers 12 bases. The germline CDR1 and CDR2 sequences are DFQATT and SNEGSKA (reference sequence). The CDR3 is 17 residues long. V trimming: 3 bases; J trimming: 5 bases; junction bases outside the gene matches: 12. The DNA of the CDR3 is TGCAGTGCTAGTTTCTTCGCTAGCGGGGGGGTGAAAGATACGCAGTATTTT. It yields the protein CSASFFASGGVKDTQYF.

This clonotype was recorded once. The chain recombines TRBV3-1 with TRBJ1-2, with D perhaps matching TRBD1 (6 bases). The germline V gene has CDR1 LGHDT and CDR2 YNNKEL (reference sequence). The CDR3 contains 15 residues. The germline V and J ends were trimmed by 0 bases and 8 bases, with 16 bases remaining between them. As DNA, the CDR3 is TGTGCCAGCAGCCAAGATCTGAACAGGGAGTGGGGCTACACCTTC. This translates into CASSQDLNREWGYTF.

This clonotype was seen more than once but under ten times. The chain is built from TRBV5-1 and TRBJ2-1; the match to TRBD2 covers 12 bases. CDR3 size: 16 residues. J lost 7 bases, V lost 4 bases, and 9 bases had no gene match. The germline gives CDR1 SGHRS, CDR2 YFSETQ. The CDR3 sequence is CASSLEASGGANEQFF. The CDR3 DNA is TGCGCCAGCAGCCTGGAGGCTAGCGGGGGGGCAAATGAGCAGTTCTTC.

This clonotype appeared a few times. The V gene is TRBV5-1, the J gene TRBJ2-7, with D tentatively TRBD1 (6 bases). Germline loops: CDR1 SGHRS, CDR2 YFSETQ. This CDR3 spans 15 amino acids. The germline V and J ends were trimmed by 2 bases and 4 bases, with 16 bases remaining between them. The DNA of the CDR3 is TGCGCCAGCAGCTTAGATCCAGGGGTTGGTTACGAGCAGTACTTC. This translates into CASSLDPGVGYEQYF.

The J gene is TRBJ1-2, the V gene TRBV20-1; no clear D gene. CDR3 size: 14 residues. V gave up 6 bases and J gave up 2 bases, with 16 bases separating them. Germline V CDR1 and CDR2: DFQATT, SNEGSKA (reference sequence). CDR3 protein: CSAHGPGTNYGYTF. In DNA form, the CDR3 reads TGCAGTGCCCATGGTCCGGGTACGAACTATGGCTACACCTTC.

This clonotype was detected many times. This chain links TRBV12-3 or TRBV12-4 with TRBJ2-3; the match to TRBD2 covers 10 bases. There are 16 residues in the CDR3. The V gene end was trimmed by 3 bases and the J gene end by 4 bases; junction bases not matched to a gene: 7. This chain's CDR3 is CASSFWASGGADTQYF. CDR3 DNA: TGTGCCAGCAGTTTCTGGGCTAGCGGGGGAGCAGATACGCAGTATTTT.

The sample holds many counts of this clonotype. The chain links TRBV5-1 to TRBJ2-1, with 10 bases matching TRBD2. Losses at the gene ends were 3 bases for V and 7 bases for J; bases not matched to a gene: 10. The CDR3 contains 16 residues. The germline V gene has CDR1 SGHRS and CDR2 YFSETQ. For the CDR3, the DNA is TGCGCCAGCAGCTCCAAAACTAGCGGGGCCAGGAATGAGCAGTTCTTC. This codes for CASSSKTSGARNEQFF.

Many counts were recorded for this clonotype. This chain uses TRBV7-8 with TRBJ2-7; 8 nucleotides line up with TRBD1. From germline, CDR1 is SGHVS and CDR2 FQNEAQ. V shed 3 bases, J shed 5 bases, and the junction held 0 bases outside the gene matches. CDR3 length: 12 residues. The CDR3 is CASSLDRDEQYF. In nucleotides, the CDR3 is TGTGCCAGCAGCTTGGACAGGGACGAGCAGTACTTC.

This clonotype was detected a few times. The chain uses TRBV15 and TRBJ2-7; TRBD1 is a possible D gene (6 bases). The germline CDR1 and CDR2 sequences are LNHNV and YYDKDF (reference sequence). The CDR3 runs 18 residues. The V and J ends lost 1 base and 1 base respectively, with 20 bases between them. CDR3 residues: CATSRGDRETGFSYEQYF. For the CDR3, the DNA is TGTGCCACCAGCAGAGGAGACCGTGAAACAGGGTTTTCCTACGAGCAGTACTTC.

The V and J genes are TRBV4-1 and TRBJ1-2, with D possibly matching TRBD1 (6 bases). The CDR3 is made up of 16 amino acids. Germline V CDR1 and CDR2: MGHRA, YSYEKL. The germline V and J ends were trimmed by 0 bases and 1 base, with 12 bases remaining between them. The CDR3 DNA reads as TGCGCCAGCAGCCAAGATCCCGGGGGCATTAACTATGGCTACACCTTC. This gives the protein CASSQDPGGINYGYTF.

The chain carries TRBV11-1 and TRBJ2-3; D call uncertain. CDR1 and CDR2 (germline): SGHAT, FQDESV (reference sequence). V was clipped by 2 bases and J by 6 bases, with 9 bases between them. The CDR3 extends over 13 amino acids. The CDR3 region has the DNA TGTGCCAGCAGCTTATCGGTGGGTGATACGCAGTATTTT. This gives the protein CASSLSVGDTQYF.